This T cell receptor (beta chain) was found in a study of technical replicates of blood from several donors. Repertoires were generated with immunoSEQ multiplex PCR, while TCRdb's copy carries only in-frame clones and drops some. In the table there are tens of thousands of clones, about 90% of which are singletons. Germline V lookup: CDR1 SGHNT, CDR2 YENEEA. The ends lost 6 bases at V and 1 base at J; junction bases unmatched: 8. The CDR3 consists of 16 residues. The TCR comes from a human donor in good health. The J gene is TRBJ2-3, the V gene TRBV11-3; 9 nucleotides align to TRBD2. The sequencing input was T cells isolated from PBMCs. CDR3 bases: TGTGCCAGCAGTCGTCTAGCGGGGTCGCGCACAGATACGCAGTATTTT. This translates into CASSRLAGSRTDTQYF.